The 31 T cell receptor beta chains in this list originate from one sample, sequenced in a study of blood T cell repertoires in COVID-19 (dated by TCRdb to 2019 to 2021). Library prep was done by the immunoSEQ multiplex PCR assay. TCRdb obtained this table from immuneACCESS and retained in-frame rearrangements with V and J assigned. These tables miss some clones; where compared with another copy, unresolved V genes account for less than half of the shortfall, and the remainder is unexplained. For this sample the table gives 300,000 to 450,000 clones, of which 70% to 90% were detected only once. The biggest ten clones account for about 2.9% of the sample. The sequencing sample was made of peripheral blood. The receptors come from a woman aged 30 to 39 with COVID-19, enrolled during active disease.

The chain combines TRBV7-9 with TRBJ1-2; maybe TRBD1 (5 bases). Germline V gene data show CDR1 as SEHNR and CDR2 as FQNEAQ (reference sequence). The CDR3 extends over 16 amino acids. V was clipped by 5 bases and J by 3 bases, with 19 bases between them. In nucleotides, the CDR3 is TGTGCCAGCAGCCTTACCTTTTCCAGGGATGACTATGGCTACACCTTC. This encodes CASSLTFSRDDYGYTF.

The V gene is TRBV12-5, the J gene TRBJ2-1, with no clear D. V was pared by 1 base and J by 7 bases, with 14 bases between. This CDR3 has 15 amino acids. From germline, CDR1 is LGHNT and CDR2 FRNRAP. The CDR3, as DNA: TGTGCTAGTGGTTTGGAAATAACTTACCGGAATGAGCAGTTCTTC. This encodes CASGLEITYRNEQFF. Combining the CDR3 with reference TRBV12-5 and TRBJ2-1 gives the whole variable domain DARVTQTPRHKVTEMGQEVTMRCQPILGHNTVFWYRQTMMQGLELLAYFRNRAPLDDSGMPKDRFSAEMPDATLATLKIQPSEPRDSAVYFCASGLEITYRNEQFFGPGTRLTVL.

This clone appeared a single time. The chain employs TRBV5-1 and TRBJ2-2, with D uncertain. This CDR3 has 15 residues. Looked up from germline, CDR1 is SGHRS and CDR2 is YFSETQ. V dropped 0 bases and J dropped 3 bases, with 9 bases sitting between them. The CDR3 protein is CASSLGAADTGELFF. The CDR3 DNA reads TGCGCCAGCAGCTTGGGTGCGGCTGACACCGGGGAGCTGTTTTTT.

The CDR3 bases are TGTGCCAGCAGGGTAACTAGCGGGGGGTACAATGAGCAGTTCTTC. It encodes CASRVTSGGYNEQFF. The chain is built from TRBV28 and TRBJ2-1; TRBD2 aligns across 12 bases. The germline V gene has CDR1 MDHEN and CDR2 SYDVKM. The CDR3 has 15 amino acids. The V gene end was trimmed by 6 bases and the J gene end by 4 bases; junction bases not matched to a gene: 4.

The chain carries TRBV28 and TRBJ2-1, with 14 bases aligning to TRBD2. The J segment lost 9 bases and the V segment lost 6 bases, leaving 7 bases of the junction unmatched. The V gene's germline CDR1 is MDHEN and CDR2 SYDVKM. CDR3 length: 15 amino acids. This CDR3 is CASSQGTSGGAEQFF. The CDR3 bases are TGTGCCAGCAGCCAAGGGACTAGCGGGGGTGCTGAGCAGTTCTTC.

This chain uses TRBV13 with TRBJ1-6; the match to TRBD1 covers 7 bases. This CDR3 is built from 14 residues. CDR1 is PRHDT, CDR2 FYEKMQ, per germline (reference sequence). The J segment lost 6 bases and the V segment lost 5 bases, leaving 4 bases of the junction unmatched. CDR3: CASSRGQANSPLHF. As DNA, the CDR3 is TGTGCCAGCAGCCGCGGACAGGCTAATTCACCCCTCCACTTT.

J is TRBJ2-7 and V is TRBV11-2, with D tentatively TRBD2 (6 bases). The CDR3 extends over 15 amino acids. Germline assignment: CDR1 SGHAT and CDR2 FQNNGV. V was cut by 5 bases and J by 0 bases, with 14 bases left in between. The CDR3 bases are TGTGCCAGCAGCGCCGGGACTGACGCCTCCTACGAGCAGTACGTC. It encodes CASSAGTDASYEQYV.

The chain carries TRBV28 and TRBJ2-3, with D possibly TRBD1 on 6 matching bases. The V and J ends lost 3 bases and 2 bases respectively, with 15 bases between them. Germline CDR1 is MDHEN and CDR2 is SYDVKM. This CDR3 has 16 amino acids. The CDR3 DNA is TGTGCCAGCAGTTTCTCCAGGGGACCATTCACAGATACGCAGTATTTT. It encodes CASSFSRGPFTDTQYF.

This chain links TRBV11-3 with TRBJ1-1, with TRBD1 identical over 9 bases. The CDR3 is 15 amino acids. Unmatched junction bases numbered 10, after V lost 7 bases and J lost 4 bases. The germline V gene encodes CDR1 SGHNT and CDR2 YENEEA. CDR3 in amino acids: CASNQAGTGSTEAFF. The DNA of the CDR3 is TGTGCCAGCAACCAAGCCGGGACAGGGAGCACTGAAGCTTTCTTT.

This sequence joins TRBV27 and TRBJ1-4; the D gene is possibly TRBD1 (5 bases). Per the germline V gene, CDR1 is MNHEY and CDR2 is SMNVEV (reference sequence). V lost 1 base, J lost 12 bases, and 12 bases lay in between. This CDR3 is 13 amino acids long. Here the CDR3 reads CASSLFGPRELFF. The CDR3 nucleotides read TGTGCCAGCAGTTTATTCGGGCCCAGGGAACTGTTTTTT.

The genes are TRBV7-2 and TRBJ1-4, with 9 bases matching TRBD1. Per germline, CDR1 SGHTA and CDR2 FQGNSA. V dropped 4 bases and J dropped 7; count of bases not matched to a gene: 4. This CDR3 is 14 amino acids long. CDR3 in amino acids: CASSSDRGTEKLFF. The CDR3 DNA reads TGTGCCAGCAGCTCCGACAGGGGGACTGAAAAACTGTTTTTT.

The rearrangement joins TRBV24-1 to TRBJ2-1; TRBD1 agrees at 9 bases. Looked up from germline, CDR1 is KGHDR and CDR2 is SFDVKD. Trimming cost V 2 bases and J 7 bases; bases outside gene matches: 5. The CDR3 length is 15 residues. CDR3 amino acids: CATSDSGTGHNEQFF. The CDR3 coding sequence is TGTGCCACCAGTGATTCCGGGACAGGGCATAATGAGCAGTTCTTC.

The chain is built from TRBV3-1 (or the pseudogene TRBV3-2) and TRBJ2-1; TRBD2 matches 8 bases. V lost 4 bases and J lost 4; bases outside the gene matches: 6. Germline V gives CDR1 LGHDT, CDR2 YNNKEL (reference sequence). The CDR3 runs 15 residues. CDR3 residues: CASSLGLESYNEQFF. In DNA form, the CDR3 reads TGTGCCAGCAGCCTGGGACTAGAGAGTTACAATGAGCAGTTCTTC.

This chain uses TRBV27 with TRBJ1-1, with D perhaps matching TRBD1 (5 bases). V lost 8 bases and J lost 1, with 14 bases in between. This CDR3 has 14 residues. Looked up from germline, CDR1 is MNHEY and CDR2 is SMNVEV (reference sequence). CDR3 protein: CASLRGNGNTEAFF. As DNA, the CDR3 is TGTGCCAGCCTACGGGGGAACGGGAACACTGAAGCTTTCTTT.

The chain employs TRBV7-9 and TRBJ1-1, with D possibly being TRBD1 (5 bases). V shed 3 bases and J shed 1 base, with 9 bases lying between them. CDR3 length equals 14 residues. CDR1 and CDR2 from the germline V gene are SEHNR and FQNEAQ (reference sequence). CDR3 coding DNA: TGTGCCAGCAGCTTGGGGGGAACGAACACTGAAGCTTTCTTT. Its translation is CASSLGGTNTEAFF.

This clone appeared once. This sequence joins TRBV11-3 and TRBJ2-7; 8 nucleotides line up with TRBD1. J was trimmed by 5 bases and V by 2 bases; bases with no gene match: 2. Germline V gene sequence: CDR1 SGHNT, CDR2 YENEEA. The CDR3 has 13 amino acids. The CDR3 nucleotides are TGTGCCAGCAGCTTACAACAGGGGGACGAGCAGTACTTC. It is translated as CASSLQQGDEQYF.

J is TRBJ1-4 and V is TRBV7-2; D might be TRBD1 (5 bases). Germline lookup yields CDR1 SGHTA and CDR2 FQGNSA. There are 14 residues in the CDR3. Trimming cost V 3 bases and J 10 bases, with 15 bases left between them. The CDR3 loop is CASSFSEQDGKLFF. The CDR3 DNA reads TGTGCCAGCAGCTTCAGCGAACAGGACGGAAAACTGTTTTTT.

This clone showed up just once. This chain joins TRBV11-3 and TRBJ2-3; D may be TRBD1 (6 bases). The CDR3 length is 15 residues. Per the germline V gene, CDR1 is SGHNT and CDR2 is YENEEA. V lost 1 base to trimming and J lost 5 bases, with 13 bases between them. The DNA for the CDR3 is TGTGCCAGCAGCTTAGCAGGGGTCTTCCGAGATACGCAGTATTTT. Protein sequence: CASSLAGVFRDTQYF. Variable domain in full (rest from reference TRBV11-3 and TRBJ2-3): EAGVVQSPRYKIIEKKQPVAFWCNPISGHNTLYWYLQNLGQGPELLIRYENEEAVDDSQLPKDRFSAERLKGVDSTLKIQPAELGDSAVYLCASSLAGVFRDTQYFGPGTRLTVL.

The rearrangement links TRBV15 to TRBJ2-5; TRBD1 matches at 7 bases. CDR1 is LNHNV and CDR2 is YYDKDF in the germline V gene (reference sequence). V was pared by 5 bases and J by 2 bases, with 5 bases of the junction left unmatched. The CDR3 length is 14 residues. The CDR3 coding sequence is TGTGCCACCAGCGGTGACAGGGAACAAGAGACCCAGTACTTC. It yields the protein CATSGDREQETQYF.

This clone was found a few times. The chain links TRBV29-1 to TRBJ2-1, with D maybe TRBD2 (5 bases). This CDR3 is built from 11 residues. V dropped 8 bases and J dropped 6 bases, with 11 bases sitting between them. Germline V gene lookup returns CDR1 SQVTM and CDR2 ANQGSEA. CDR3 loop: CSLRLFNEQFF. In DNA form, the CDR3 reads TGCAGCTTGAGACTATTCAATGAGCAGTTCTTC.

This clone was picked up a small number of times. V gene TRBV28 combines with J gene TRBJ1-2, with a possible D match to TRBD1 (6 bases). This CDR3 is built from 12 residues. V was shortened by 6 bases and J by 6 bases, with 11 bases between the two germline ends. Germline loops: CDR1 MDHEN, CDR2 SYDVKM. This chain's CDR3 is CASSRGGNGYTF. The CDR3 nucleotides are TGTGCCAGCAGCCGAGGGGGTAATGGCTACACCTTC.

The chain recombines TRBV15 with TRBJ2-1; 8 nucleotides align to TRBD2. V trimming: 5 bases; J trimming: 3 bases; junction bases outside the gene matches: 9. Germline V gene lookup returns CDR1 LNHNV and CDR2 YYDKDF (reference sequence). The CDR3 covers 16 residues. The CDR3 coding sequence is TGTGCCACCAGCGCTACCCTTAGCGGGGACTACAATGAGCAGTTCTTC. The encoded protein is CATSATLSGDYNEQFF.

V usage is TRBV2 and J usage is TRBJ2-1; D is undetermined. The V end was cut by 6 bases, the J end by 6 bases, with 9 bases between. CDR3 length: 12 amino acids. Germline V lookup: CDR1 SNHLY, CDR2 FYNNEI. CDR3: CASRAGINEQFF. The CDR3 bases are TGTGCCAGCAGGGCAGGAATCAATGAGCAGTTCTTC.

The chain uses TRBV6-5 and TRBJ1-2; tentative D call: TRBD1 (6 bases). Trimming removed 0 bases at V and 4 bases at J, with 12 bases between. The CDR3 loop spans 15 amino acids. CDR1 and CDR2 from the germline V gene are MNHEY and SVGAGI. The CDR3 DNA is TGTGCCAGCAGTTACTCGACAGGAGGACTCTATGGCTACACCTTC. The encoded protein is CASSYSTGGLYGYTF.

This clone is a singleton in its sample. The V and J genes are TRBV28 and TRBJ1-2; D gene uncertain. Germline V gene data show CDR1 as MDHEN and CDR2 as SYDVKM. V lost 3 bases, J lost 4 bases, and 12 bases lay in between. This CDR3 comprises 14 residues. This chain's CDR3 is CASSFPRSSYGYTF. DNA for the CDR3: TGTGCCAGCAGTTTCCCACGGAGCTCCTATGGCTACACCTTC.

CDR3 sequence reads: CATSVRSTSTDTQYF. The CDR3 region has the DNA TGTGCCACCAGTGTCCGGAGTACTAGCACAGATACGCAGTATTTT. The chain is built from TRBV24-1 and TRBJ2-3; no clear D. V dropped 5 bases and J dropped 0 bases, with 11 bases sitting between them. Looked up from germline, CDR1 is KGHDR and CDR2 is SFDVKD. The CDR3 has 15 amino acids.

This chain connects TRBV4-3 to TRBJ1-2, with D uncertain. CDR1 LGHNA and CDR2 YSLEER come from the germline V gene. This CDR3 comprises 15 residues. V lost 0 bases and J lost 7, with 15 bases in between. The CDR3 coding sequence is TGCGCCAGCAGCCAAGATCGGGGATTGGGCAGTGGCTACACCTTC. It specifies CASSQDRGLGSGYTF.

V and J are TRBV18 and TRBJ2-1; D uncertain. Germline V gene sequence: CDR1 KGHSH, CDR2 LQKENI. This CDR3 comprises 13 residues. Trimming took off 3 bases at V and 4 bases at J, with 7 bases between the two ends. CDR3 sequence (DNA): TGTGCCAGCTCACCCCTAGAATACAATGAGCAGTTCTTC. This encodes CASSPLEYNEQFF.

This clone was counted between two and nine times. The chain employs TRBV20-1 and TRBJ1-1; 8 bases are shared with TRBD1. CDR3 size: 14 residues. The germline V gene encodes CDR1 DFQATT and CDR2 SNEGSKA (reference sequence). Trimming removed 3 bases from V and 5 bases from J; junction bases left unmatched: 8. The CDR3 DNA is TGCAGTGCTAGTAGAACAGGGGGGGGTACTGAAGCTTTCTTT. As protein: CSASRTGGGTEAFF.

The chain couples TRBV2 to TRBJ2-2; 8 bases are shared with TRBD2. Germline V gene lookup returns CDR1 SNHLY and CDR2 FYNNEI. V shed 5 bases and J 0 bases; nucleotides not matched to a gene: 5. The CDR3 spans 16 residues. The CDR3 bases are TGTGCCAGCAGTAGGATAGCGGGGTCGAACACCGGGGAGCTGTTTTTT. Translation gives CASSRIAGSNTGELFF.

This CDR3 is CASSLIYGQREKLFF. The CDR3 coding sequence is TGTGCCAGCAGTTTAATCTACGGACAGCGGGAAAAACTGTTTTTT. The chain links TRBV28 to TRBJ1-4; a possible D gene is TRBD1 (6 bases). Germline CDR1 reads MDHEN; CDR2 reads SYDVKM. The CDR3 is 15 amino acids. V lost 2 bases and J 8 bases, leaving 15 bases between the germline ends.